The 25 T cell receptor beta chains listed next were all sequenced from one sample in a study of cytomegalovirus exposure and HLA in healthy donors. PCR employed 60 Vbeta and 13 Jbeta primers. Profiled with immunoSEQ multiplex PCR; TCRdb holds only in-frame clones, not every one. The sample records roughly 80,000 clones, about three quarters being singletons. What was sequenced was PBMCs. These receptors came from a male donor in good health and CMV-seronegative.

V usage is TRBV19 and J usage is TRBJ2-4, with TRBD2 as a possible D gene (6 bases). Deletions cut 4 bases from V and 6 bases from J, with 16 bases between. The germline V gene has CDR1 LNHDA and CDR2 SQIVND (reference sequence). CDR3 length: 15 residues. CDR3 in amino acids: CASSRGGWLGNIQYF. The DNA of the CDR3 is TGTGCCAGTAGTAGGGGAGGTTGGTTGGGAAACATTCAGTACTTC.

This chain joins TRBV5-6 and TRBJ1-3, with D perhaps matching TRBD1 (5 bases). The V gene's germline CDR1 is SGHDT and CDR2 YYEEEE. V lost 1 base, J lost 3 bases, and 14 bases lay in between. The length of the CDR3 is 16 residues. DNA of the CDR3: TGTGCCAGCAGCTTGACAGGTTCTAAGCGTGGAAACACCATATATTTT. Translation: CASSLTGSKRGNTIYF.

The chain's CDR3 is CASSFASGRNTGELFF. The CDR3, as DNA: TGTGCCAGCAGCTTCGCTAGCGGGAGAAACACCGGGGAGCTGTTTTTT. The rearrangement uses TRBV7-2 and TRBJ2-2; 10 positions match TRBD2. The CDR3 length is 16 residues. With 3 bases clipped from V and 2 bases from J, the junction kept 3 bases outside the gene matches. Germline V gene data show CDR1 as SGHTA and CDR2 as FQGNSA.

V is TRBV4-1 and J is TRBJ1-1; maybe TRBD1 (5 bases). Germline V CDR1 and CDR2: MGHRA, YSYEKL. The CDR3 is 14 amino acids. V was clipped by 3 bases and J by 10 bases, with 18 bases between them. The CDR3 is CASSQAYRSPRAFF. CDR3 nucleotide sequence: TGCGCCAGCAGCCAGGCATACAGGAGCCCTCGAGCTTTCTTT.

This clone appeared once. The chain has TRBV5-6 and TRBJ2-7; 9 positions match TRBD1. V lost 2 bases to trimming and J lost 2 bases; unmatched junction nucleotides: 2. Germline-derived CDR1 and CDR2 are SGHDT and YYEEEE. The CDR3 length is 14 residues. CDR3 amino acids: CASSFGTGTYEQYF. In DNA, the CDR3 is TGTGCCAGCAGCTTCGGGACAGGGACCTACGAGCAGTACTTC. Based on the CDR3 plus reference TRBV5-6 and TRBJ2-7, the full variable domain is DAGVTQSPTHLIKTRGQQVTLRCSPKSGHDTVSWYQQALGQGPQFIFQYYEEEERQRGNFPDRFSGHQFPNYSSELNVNALLLGDSALYLCASSFGTGTYEQYFGPGTRLTVT.

The chain combines TRBV7-9 with TRBJ2-2; unclear D gene. CDR3 length: 13 amino acids. The V gene lost 5 bases and the J gene lost 1 base, with 5 bases spanning the gap. Germline lookup yields CDR1 SEHNR and CDR2 FQNEAQ (reference sequence). As DNA, the CDR3 is TGTGCCAGCAGCACTCAGAACACCGGGGAGCTGTTTTTT. Encoded protein: CASSTQNTGELFF.

A few counts support this clone. The chain combines TRBV9 with TRBJ2-1, with D perhaps TRBD1 (6 bases). The CDR3 covers 13 residues. Germline values: CDR1 SGDLS, CDR2 YYNGEE. Trimming left V 1 base short and J 7 bases short, with 9 bases between. The CDR3 bases are TGTGCCAGCAGCGTAAGTCAGGGGAATGAGCAGTTCTTC. This sequence encodes CASSVSQGNEQFF.

The gene calls are TRBV19 and TRBJ1-2; 8 bases are a match to TRBD1. The CDR3 covers 14 residues. V shed 4 bases and J 4 bases; nucleotides not matched to a gene: 5. The germline V gene has CDR1 LNHDA and CDR2 SQIVND (reference sequence). The chain's CDR3 is CASSTGQGGYGYTF. The CDR3 nucleotides are TGTGCCAGTAGTACCGGACAGGGTGGCTATGGCTACACCTTC.

This clone showed up just a few times. The chain couples TRBV29-1 to TRBJ1-2; D unresolved. The germline gives CDR1 SQVTM, CDR2 ANQGSEA. The CDR3 is made up of 11 amino acids. V was cut by 4 bases and J by 4 bases, with 7 bases left in between. The CDR3 sequence: CSVAGSYGYTF. The DNA of the CDR3 is TGCAGCGTTGCTGGCAGCTATGGCTACACCTTC.

This chain connects TRBV10-3 to TRBJ2-3, with 8 bases aligning to TRBD2. The CDR3 runs to 17 residues. Germline values: CDR1 ENHRY, CDR2 SYGVKD. J lost 0 bases, V lost 4 bases, and 9 bases had no gene match. CDR3 loop: CAISVGGLDLSTDTQYF. The CDR3 region has the DNA TGTGCCATCAGTGTGGGGGGACTAGACCTAAGCACAGATACGCAGTATTTT.

This clone was counted between two and nine times. The chain links TRBV5-6 to TRBJ2-5; perhaps TRBD1 as D (6 bases). The V and J ends lost 4 bases and 6 bases respectively, with 10 bases between them. Germline-derived CDR1 and CDR2 are SGHDT and YYEEEE. This CDR3 has 12 residues. In DNA form, the CDR3 reads TGTGCCAGCAGCGATGGACAGAAGACCCAGTACTTC. Translated: CASSDGQKTQYF.

The table lists this clone with a few counts. The chain joins TRBV5-1 to TRBJ2-2; 7 bases align to TRBD1. Germline V gene lookup returns CDR1 SGHRS and CDR2 YFSETQ. V dropped 1 base and J dropped 1; count of bases not matched to a gene: 4. There are 16 residues in the CDR3. The CDR3 region is CASSLTTGMNTGELFF. CDR3 nucleotide sequence: TGCGCCAGCAGCTTGACGACAGGGATGAACACCGGGGAGCTGTTTTTT.

The chain employs TRBV18 and TRBJ2-1, with TRBD1 matching over 9 bases. CDR1 and CDR2 (germline): KGHSH, LQKENI. V lost 4 bases and J lost 12; bases outside the gene matches: 13. This CDR3 has 15 residues. CDR3: CASSLSGTGKVGQFF. In DNA, the CDR3 is TGTGCCAGCTCACTGTCCGGGACAGGGAAGGTAGGGCAGTTCTTC.

This clone was seen once. The genes are TRBV25-1 and TRBJ1-5, with D possibly matching TRBD1 (6 bases). The CDR3 consists of 17 residues. Germline V gene sequence: CDR1 MGHDK, CDR2 SYGVNS. The germline V and J ends were trimmed by 4 bases and 0 bases, with 16 bases remaining between them. CDR3 protein: CASSGLQDSYSNQPQHF. In DNA, the CDR3 is TGTGCCAGCAGTGGACTACAGGACAGTTATAGCAATCAGCCCCAGCATTTT.

This clone was seen more than once but under ten times. The same CDR3 is also encoded by other DNA sequences in this sample. The CDR3 DNA follows: TGCGCCAGCGGGCCTGGACACGATGGGGAAAAACTGTTTTTT. Translated: CASGPGHDGEKLFF. The chain joins TRBV5-1 to TRBJ1-4, with D perhaps matching TRBD1 (5 bases). V lost 7 bases and J 8 bases, leaving 18 bases between the germline ends. Germline CDR1 reads SGHRS; CDR2 reads YFSETQ. The CDR3 contains 14 residues. Drawing the rest from reference TRBV5-1 and TRBJ1-4, the complete variable domain is KAGVTQTPRYLIKTRGQQVTLSCSPISGHRSVSWYQQTPGQGLQFLFEYFSETQRNKGNFPGRFSGRQFSNSRSEMNVSTLELGDSALYLCASGPGHDGEKLFFGSGTQLSVL.

The chain recombines TRBV19 with TRBJ2-3, with TRBD2 matching 7 bases. The CDR3 length is 16 residues. Germline V gene sequence: CDR1 LNHDA, CDR2 SQIVND (reference sequence). V was pared by 5 bases and J by 1 base, with 9 bases of the junction left unmatched. The CDR3 nucleotides read TGTGCCAGTAGTGTTCGGCGGGGGTTAGGCACAGATACGCAGTATTTT. Its protein is CASSVRRGLGTDTQYF.

The chain is built from TRBV5-6 and TRBJ2-5; tentatively, D is TRBD2 (6 bases). The ends were cut back, 4 bases at V and 5 bases at J, with 18 bases in the middle. The CDR3 runs 15 residues. Germline V gene data show CDR1 as SGHDT and CDR2 as YYEEEE. The CDR3 sequence: CASSPRDWGYETQYF. Here the CDR3 DNA reads TGTGCCAGCAGCCCCCGGGACTGGGGGTATGAGACCCAGTACTTC.

This rearrangement joins TRBV9 to TRBJ2-3, with TRBD2 matching over 7 bases. V was pared by 3 bases and J by 0 bases, with 13 bases of the junction left unmatched. This CDR3 region has 18 residues. The germline gives CDR1 SGDLS, CDR2 YYNGEE. CDR3 nucleotides: TGTGCCAGCAGCGGACTCATCTACGGGACTACTAGCACAGATACGCAGTATTTT. Translation gives CASSGLIYGTTSTDTQYF.

In this sample, this clone turned up a few times. The junction departs from germline at one end; a sequencing error may be responsible. The gene calls are TRBV19 and TRBJ1-5; a weak D match, TRBD1 (6 bases). There are 15 residues in the CDR3. CDR1 and CDR2 (germline): LNHDA, SQIVND (reference sequence). CDR3 in amino acids: CASSDRRNSNQPQNF. The CDR3 DNA reads TGTGCCAGCTCCGACAGGCGGAATAGCAATCAGCCCCAGAATTTT. The entire variable domain, with the rest obtained from reference TRBV19 and TRBJ1-5, is as follows: DGGITQSPKYLFRKEGQNVTLSCEQNLNHDAMYWYRQDPGQGLRLIYYSQIVNDFQKGDIAEGYSVSREKKESFPLTVTSAQKNPTAFYLCASSDRRNSNQPQNFGDGTRLSIL.

The gene calls are TRBV2 and TRBJ2-2, with D tentatively TRBD1 (6 bases). This CDR3 region has 14 residues. Trimming removed 6 bases from V and 5 bases from J, with 13 bases in between. Germline V gene lookup returns CDR1 SNHLY and CDR2 FYNNEI. The CDR3 here is CASRDDTGTGELFF. CDR3 DNA sequence: TGTGCCAGCAGGGATGATACAGGGACCGGGGAGCTGTTTTTT.

This clone was counted a few times. V is TRBV29-1 and J is TRBJ1-1, with TRBD1 matching over 8 bases. After removal of 7 bases from V and 0 bases from J, the junction contained 4 bases not matched to a gene. Germline assignment: CDR1 SQVTM and CDR2 ANQGSEA. The CDR3 covers 13 residues. The CDR3 region is CSAGDRMNTEAFF. The CDR3 nucleotides read TGCAGCGCCGGGGACAGGATGAACACTGAAGCTTTCTTT.

The chain is built from TRBV5-8 and TRBJ1-5; D remains ambiguous. Germline loops: CDR1 SGHTS, CDR2 YDEGEE. The CDR3 extends over 12 amino acids. V lost 2 bases to trimming and J lost 5 bases, with 5 bases between them. This chain's CDR3 is CASSFRDQPQHF. The CDR3 DNA reads TGTGCCAGCAGCTTCCGGGATCAGCCCCAGCATTTT.

The chain recombines TRBV29-1 with TRBJ2-3; TRBD1 might be the D (6 bases). This CDR3 has 17 amino acids. With 0 bases removed from V and 0 bases from J, the gap between germline ends came to 16 bases. Germline V gene lookup returns CDR1 SQVTM and CDR2 ANQGSEA. CDR3 sequence reads: CSVEDQLETGSTDTQYF. CDR3 in DNA: TGCAGCGTTGAAGATCAGCTTGAGACAGGAAGCACAGATACGCAGTATTTT.

The chain is built from TRBV5-1 and TRBJ1-2; 10 bases align to TRBD1. Looked up from germline, CDR1 is SGHRS and CDR2 is YFSETQ. Germline trimming cut 4 bases from V and 4 bases from J; bases unmatched to any gene: 10. This CDR3 spans 16 amino acids. The CDR3 bases are TGCGCCAGCAGCGCGGATTCCGGGACAGGGGTCTATGGCTACACCTTC. Its protein product is CASSADSGTGVYGYTF. Full variable domain (missing parts from reference TRBV5-1 and TRBJ1-2): KAGVTQTPRYLIKTRGQQVTLSCSPISGHRSVSWYQQTPGQGLQFLFEYFSETQRNKGNFPGRFSGRQFSNSRSEMNVSTLELGDSALYLCASSADSGTGVYGYTFGSGTRLTVV.

This clone was seen a handful of times. V usage is TRBV7-9 and J usage is TRBJ1-1; D perhaps matches TRBD1 (6 bases). CDR3 size: 15 residues. Trimming removed 1 base at V and 4 bases at J, with 13 bases between. Germline values: CDR1 SEHNR, CDR2 FQNEAQ (reference sequence). The CDR3 DNA reads as TGTGCCAGCAGCTTAGGCCCAGGGGCCGGCACTGAAGCTTTCTTT. This sequence encodes CASSLGPGAGTEAFF.